A single sample is the source of the 32 T cell receptor beta chains below, sequenced in a study of blood T cells in healthy people across ages. Alongside a J-beta primer mix, a sample-barcoded 5' primer served in a second PCR lasting about 6 to 12 cycles. TCRdb independently ran MiXCR on the 5' RACE reads; one entry per CDR3 protein. The sample holds just over 800,000 distinct CDR3 sequences, roughly 60% seen once. Input material: blood. These receptors all come from a man aged 25 to 45 in good health.

This clonotype appeared once. The gene calls are TRBV3-1 and TRBJ2-1; TRBD2 matches 7 bases. Germline V gene sequence: CDR1 LGHDT, CDR2 YNNKEL (reference sequence). The CDR3 sequence is 14 residues long. Unmatched junction bases numbered 14, after V lost 9 bases and J lost 9 bases. In DNA form, the CDR3 reads TGTGCCAGTCGGTCTTGGGAGCCGGGGGGTGAGCAGTTCTTC. This sequence encodes CASRSWEPGGEQFF.

This clonotype was counted a few times. The chain joins TRBV19 to TRBJ2-7, with D uncertain. The CDR3 is 13 amino acids. Germline loops: CDR1 LNHDA, CDR2 SQIVND (reference sequence). V shed 5 bases and J shed 4 bases, with 12 bases lying between them. CDR3 nucleotide sequence: TGTGCCAGTAGTTCCAATCAGATGTACGAGCAGTACTTC. Translated, it gives CASSSNQMYEQYF.

There are a few counts of this clonotype. The J gene is TRBJ2-3, the V gene TRBV5-1; a possible D gene is TRBD2 (5 bases). Germline loops: CDR1 SGHRS, CDR2 YFSETQ. The CDR3 contains 15 residues. V was trimmed by 0 bases and J by 1 base, leaving 9 bases between them. CDR3 sequence reads: CASSLVPGGTDTQYF. CDR3 sequence (DNA): TGCGCCAGCAGCTTGGTCCCCGGGGGCACAGATACGCAGTATTTT.

The rearrangement links TRBV5-1 to TRBJ2-6; a possible D gene is TRBD1 (6 bases). The CDR3 covers 17 residues. Germline lookup yields CDR1 SGHRS and CDR2 YFSETQ. V lost 0 bases to trimming and J lost 2 bases, with 12 bases between them. The CDR3 loop is CASSLEGRGAGANVLTF. The CDR3, as DNA: TGCGCCAGCAGCTTGGAGGGCAGGGGTGCTGGGGCCAACGTCCTGACTTTC.

The chain has TRBV20-1 and TRBJ2-3, with 9 bases fitting TRBD1. The ends lost 3 bases at V and 3 bases at J; junction bases unmatched: 4. The germline CDR1 and CDR2 sequences are DFQATT and SNEGSKA (reference sequence). The length of the CDR3 is 14 residues. The CDR3 DNA reads as TGCAGTGCTAGCGACAGGGGGGGTACAGATACGCAGTATTTT. Amino acid sequence: CSASDRGGTDTQYF.

The chain combines TRBV29-1 with TRBJ2-7; D tentatively fits TRBD1 or TRBD2 (6 bases each). The CDR3 consists of 12 residues. The germline CDR1 and CDR2 sequences are SQVTM and ANQGSEA. Trimming left V 6 bases short and J 5 bases short, with 14 bases between. CDR3 DNA: TGCAGCGTAGATCAGGGGAGGAACGAGCAGTACTTC. Its protein product is CSVDQGRNEQYF.

The chain links TRBV12-3 or TRBV12-4 to TRBJ2-3; tentatively, D is TRBD1 (6 bases). Trimming left V 4 bases short and J 6 bases short, with 23 bases between. The CDR3 contains 17 residues. The CDR3 spells CASSSTPRDTVGDTQYF. The CDR3 region has the DNA TGTGCCAGCAGTTCCACCCCCCGGGACACCGTCGGGGATACGCAGTATTTT.

V gene TRBV4-3 combines with J gene TRBJ2-3; D may be TRBD1 (6 bases). V was clipped by 0 bases and J by 4 bases, with 14 bases between them. The CDR3 runs 16 residues. Germline lookup yields CDR1 LGHNA and CDR2 YSLEER. The CDR3 here is CASSQEGHLTPDTQYF. The CDR3, as DNA: TGCGCCAGCAGCCAAGAGGGACATTTAACTCCAGATACGCAGTATTTT.

This clonotype was observed a few times. V gene TRBV20-1 combines with J gene TRBJ1-2; tentatively, D is TRBD1 (6 bases). With 3 bases removed from V and 4 bases from J, the gap between germline ends came to 6 bases. The CDR3 runs 11 residues. Germline V lookup: CDR1 DFQATT, CDR2 SNEGSKA (reference sequence). CDR3 nucleotide sequence: TGCAGTGCTAGCAGGGGCTATGGCTACACCTTC. It encodes CSASRGYGYTF.

The J gene is TRBJ2-1, the V gene TRBV2, with D possibly being TRBD2 (6 bases). V was cut by 10 bases and J by 7 bases, with 14 bases left in between. Per the germline V gene, CDR1 is SNHLY and CDR2 is FYNNEI. The CDR3 sequence is 12 residues long. CDR3 region: CATQVAGNEQFF. The CDR3 DNA reads TGTGCCACTCAAGTCGCGGGGAATGAGCAGTTCTTC. Looking up the rest from reference TRBV2 and TRBJ2-1 gives the full variable domain: EPEVTQTPSHQVTQMGQEVILRCVPISNHLYFYWYRQILGQKVEFLVSFYNNEISEKSEIFDDQFSVERPDGSNFTLKIRSTKLEDSAMYFCATQVAGNEQFFGPGTRLTVL.

This clonotype was counted a single time. This chain joins TRBV15 and TRBJ1-1; no firm D call. The CDR3 length is 15 residues. Trimming removed 0 bases at V and 3 bases at J, with 11 bases between. Germline V CDR1 and CDR2: LNHNV, YYDKDF (reference sequence). CDR3 sequence reads: CATSRDLAVYTEAFF. The CDR3 nucleotides are TGTGCCACCAGCAGAGATCTGGCTGTCTACACTGAAGCTTTCTTT. The variable domain in full, with the rest retrieved from reference TRBV15 and TRBJ1-1, is DAMVIQNPRYQVTQFGKPVTLSCSQTLNHNVMYWYQQKSSQAPKLLFHYYDKDFNNEADTPDNFQSRRPNTSFCFLDIRSPGLGDTAMYLCATSRDLAVYTEAFFGQGTRLTVV.

The chain has TRBV20-1 and TRBJ2-7; 14 bases align to TRBD2. This CDR3 spans 15 amino acids. Per the germline V gene, CDR1 is DFQATT and CDR2 is SNEGSKA (reference sequence). The V and J ends lost 5 bases and 3 bases, in that order; junction bases with no gene match: 6. This CDR3 is CSAPNGLAGGYEQYF. The CDR3 DNA reads TGCAGTGCTCCAAACGGACTAGCGGGGGGCTACGAGCAGTACTTC.

The chain combines TRBV29-1 with TRBJ2-3, with D possibly being TRBD1 (6 bases). Germline CDR1 SQVTM, CDR2 ANQGSEA. The CDR3 has 15 amino acids. V lost 5 bases, J lost 3 bases, and 18 bases lay in between. CDR3 amino acids: CSVPPAGVITDTQYF. In DNA, the CDR3 is TGCAGCGTTCCCCCAGCAGGGGTTATAACAGATACGCAGTATTTT.

The gene calls are TRBV3-1 and TRBJ2-5; D gene ambiguous. CDR3 length equals 14 residues. Trimming pared 1 base from V and 2 bases from J, leaving 8 bases between. In germline, CDR1 is LGHDT, CDR2 YNNKEL (reference sequence). CDR3 sequence: CASSQAAGQETQYF. In DNA form, the CDR3 reads TGTGCCAGCAGCCAAGCGGCCGGTCAAGAGACCCAGTACTTC.

The rearrangement uses TRBV9 and TRBJ2-4; D is tentatively TRBD1 or TRBD2 (5 bases each). The better agreement between TRBJ2-5 and the DNA end casts doubt on the J call. Germline V CDR1 and CDR2: SGDLS, YYNGEE. The CDR3 has 14 amino acids. The CDR3, as DNA: TGTGCCAGCAGCGTCGGGACCATGGGAGAGACCCAGTACTTC. Translation: CASSVGTMGETQYF.

Many counts were recorded for this clonotype. This chain joins TRBV6-4 and TRBJ2-2; D is ambiguous. V gave up 6 bases and J gave up 7 bases, with 9 bases separating them. Germline V gene lookup returns CDR1 MRHNA and CDR2 SNTAGT. The CDR3 loop spans 12 amino acids. Here the CDR3 reads CASSRIGGELFF. The CDR3, as DNA: TGTGCCAGCAGCCGGATCGGCGGGGAGCTGTTTTTT.

The V and J genes are TRBV28 and TRBJ2-6; 10 bases are shared with TRBD1. With 6 bases clipped from V and 8 bases from J, the junction kept 7 bases outside the gene matches. The CDR3 runs 15 residues. CDR1 is MDHEN, CDR2 SYDVKM, per germline. This CDR3 reads CASRPGTGVTNVLTF. CDR3 nucleotides: TGTGCCAGCAGACCCGGGACAGGGGTGACCAACGTCCTGACTTTC.

There are a few counts of this clonotype. The gene calls are TRBV29-1 and TRBJ2-7; 7 bases agree with TRBD1. CDR3 length: 14 amino acids. J gave up 2 bases and V 6 bases, and 10 bases lay outside the gene matches. From germline, CDR1 is SQVTM and CDR2 ANQGSEA. In DNA form, the CDR3 reads TGCAGCGTATCCGGGACAGTCAGTACCTACGAGCAGTACTTC. Translated: CSVSGTVSTYEQYF.

In this sample, this clonotype turned up a few times. The J gene is TRBJ2-5, the V gene TRBV12-3 or TRBV12-4; 7 nucleotides line up with TRBD2. Trimming removed 7 bases from V and 5 bases from J; junction bases left unmatched: 10. The CDR3 has 14 amino acids. The CDR3 DNA is TGTGCCAGCAATAGACGGGGGGTTGTTGAGACCCAGTACTTC. As protein: CASNRRGVVETQYF.

This chain uses TRBV5-1 with TRBJ2-4; 14 positions match TRBD2. J lost 3 bases, V lost 4 bases, and 9 bases had no gene match. CDR1 SGHRS and CDR2 YFSETQ come from the germline V gene. There are 18 residues in the CDR3. For the CDR3, the DNA is TGCGCCAGCAGCGCGGGACTAGCGGGAGCAGGCGGCAAAAACATTCAGTACTTC. Protein sequence: CASSAGLAGAGGKNIQYF.

The chain has TRBV10-3 and TRBJ2-3; 8 bases are a match to TRBD2. V shed 5 bases and J 2 bases; nucleotides not matched to a gene: 9. Germline CDR1 and CDR2: ENHRY and SYGVKD. CDR3 length equals 16 residues. CDR3 sequence (DNA): TGTGCCATCAGTCGGGTAACGGGGGGGGTCACAGATACGCAGTATTTT. It translates to CAISRVTGGVTDTQYF.

As regards this clonotype: This sequence may be a read error, since a much larger clone differs from it by one base. This chain connects TRBV6-5 to TRBJ2-7, with TRBD1 matching over 9 bases. Trimming removed 2 bases from V and 5 bases from J; junction bases left unmatched: 1. Looked up from germline, CDR1 is MNHEY and CDR2 is SVGAGI. This CDR3 has 13 residues. CDR3 residues: CASSYDRGNEQYF. The CDR3 coding sequence is TGTGCCAGCAGTTACGACAGGGGGAACGAGCAGTACTTC.

J is TRBJ1-2 and V is TRBV27; D is unclear. CDR1 MNHEY and CDR2 SMNVEV come from the germline V gene (reference sequence). The CDR3 loop spans 14 amino acids. The V end was cut by 9 bases, the J end by 2 bases, with 16 bases between. The CDR3 nucleotides read TGTGCCAGTAGTGCGGTCGGCGGGAACTATGGCTACACCTTC. It codes for CASSAVGGNYGYTF.

This chain links TRBV27 with TRBJ2-1; 9 nucleotides align to TRBD2. J was trimmed by 8 bases and V by 2 bases; bases with no gene match: 7. Germline CDR1 is MNHEY and CDR2 is SMNVEV (reference sequence). The CDR3 spans 15 residues. The CDR3 DNA is TGTGCCAGCAGTTTAGGGACTAGCTTCTGGGATGAGCAGTTCTTC. It specifies CASSLGTSFWDEQFF.

This clonotype appeared a few times. The CDR3 loop is CASSLVPDSISYEQYF. For the CDR3, the DNA is TGCGCCAGCAGCTTGGTCCCGGACAGCATCTCCTACGAGCAGTACTTC. This chain uses TRBV5-1 with TRBJ2-7, with a tentative D call TRBD1 (6 bases). Germline V CDR1 and CDR2: SGHRS, YFSETQ. V shed 0 bases and J shed 0 bases, with 13 bases lying between them. The CDR3 is 16 residues long.

CDR3 sequence (DNA): TGCAGTGCTAGAGGGGCGGGCCCCGGGCAGCCCCAGCATTTT. It encodes CSARGAGPGQPQHF. V gene TRBV20-1 combines with J gene TRBJ1-5; D is unresolved. This CDR3 has 14 residues. V lost 1 base to trimming and J lost 7 bases, with 14 bases between them. Looked up from germline, CDR1 is DFQATT and CDR2 is SNEGSKA (reference sequence).

The chain is built from TRBV20-1 and TRBJ2-3, with 11 bases lining up with TRBD2. The CDR3 has 17 amino acids. CDR1 is DFQATT, CDR2 SNEGSKA, per germline (reference sequence). The trim removed 0 bases at V and 2 bases at J, leaving 7 bases unmatched. The CDR3 reads CSARDYLAGGHTDTQYF. The CDR3 DNA follows: TGCAGTGCTAGAGACTACCTAGCGGGAGGTCACACAGATACGCAGTATTTT.

This clonotype was seen a single time. This chain joins TRBV24-1 and TRBJ2-3; possibly TRBD2 for D (6 bases). The germline CDR1 and CDR2 sequences are KGHDR and SFDVKD. This CDR3 has 16 amino acids. Between the trimmed V and J ends, which lost 4 bases and 2 bases, there was a span of 15 bases. The CDR3 bases are TGTGCCACCAGTGACACCCGCGGGGCCTACACAGATACGCAGTATTTT. This gives the protein CATSDTRGAYTDTQYF.

V and J are TRBV19 and TRBJ2-2; 9 positions agree with TRBD1. The germline V gene encodes CDR1 LNHDA and CDR2 SQIVND (reference sequence). The J segment lost 5 bases and the V segment lost 7 bases, leaving 8 bases of the junction unmatched. The CDR3 is made up of 15 amino acids. The CDR3 is CASTDRGFGTGELFF. Here the CDR3 DNA reads TGTGCCAGTACTGACAGGGGGTTCGGAACCGGGGAGCTGTTTTTT. Full variable domain (missing parts from reference TRBV19 and TRBJ2-2): DGGITQSPKYLFRKEGQNVTLSCEQNLNHDAMYWYRQDPGQGLRLIYYSQIVNDFQKGDIAEGYSVSREKKESFPLTVTSAQKNPTAFYLCASTDRGFGTGELFFGEGSRLTVL.

The genes are TRBV14 and TRBJ2-5; 9 nucleotides agree with TRBD1. The CDR3 runs to 18 residues. Germline V gives CDR1 SGHDN, CDR2 FVKESK. V was clipped by 0 bases and J by 5 bases; unmatched bases: 13. CDR3 amino acids: CASSQDGTGSGLWETQYF. DNA of the CDR3: TGTGCCAGCAGCCAAGACGGGACAGGGAGCGGGCTTTGGGAGACCCAGTACTTC.

The chain has TRBV11-2 and TRBJ2-1, with unresolved D. The length of the CDR3 is 15 residues. Germline lookup yields CDR1 SGHAT and CDR2 FQNNGV. With 0 bases removed from V and 6 bases from J, the gap between germline ends came to 12 bases. The DNA for the CDR3 is TGTGCCAGCAGCTTAGATCTGAAGACACCCAATGAGCAGTTCTTC. Translated: CASSLDLKTPNEQFF.

V and J are TRBV7-2 and TRBJ1-2; the D gene is possibly TRBD1 (5 bases). The CDR3 has 17 residues. Trimming cost V 0 bases and J 5 bases, with 19 bases left between them. The germline V gene encodes CDR1 SGHTA and CDR2 FQGNSA. CDR3 loop: CASSLAPSHGARYGYTF. CDR3 bases: TGTGCCAGCAGCTTAGCGCCCAGCCATGGGGCGAGATATGGCTACACCTTC.